The present T cell receptor beta chain was sequenced within a study of blood T cells in healthy people across ages. General study findings and limits: Versus aged donors, long-lived donors had higher diversity and more naive CD4+ cells.

To note about this clonotype: Its antigen is as yet unknown.

Trimming cost V 1 base and J 2 bases, with 9 bases left between them. Germline CDR1 and CDR2: MNHEY and SVGEGT. The CDR3 sequence is 14 residues long. Each sample used at least 6 million PBMCs. With a J-beta primer mix and a sample-barcoded 5' primer, a second PCR ran roughly 6 to 12 cycles. MiXCR, applied by TCRdb to the 5' RACE reads, yields one record per CDR3 protein. The data show hundreds of thousands of distinct CDR3 sequences, around 48% seen once. Specimen: blood. This chain joins TRBV6-2 or TRBV6-3 and TRBJ2-7; D ambiguous. The TCR was taken from a woman in her fifties or sixties in good health. The CDR3 sequence: CASSYYSTPYEQYF. The DNA for the CDR3 is TGTGCCAGCAGTTACTACAGTACCCCCTACGAGCAGTACTTC.